These 14 T cell receptor beta chains were all obtained from the same sample, sequenced in a study of shared clonotypes between healthy human individuals. Method: immunoSEQ multiplex PCR; TCRdb's copy keeps in-frame clones and lacks some. The sample lists some 1 million clones, approximately 70% occurring once. The sequencing input was memory CD4+ T cells sorted from blood. Indicated subset: CD45RA-negative fraction. Receptors were obtained from a man younger than 35 in good health.

This chain links TRBV28 with TRBJ2-7; 8 bases are shared with TRBD1. This CDR3 comprises 15 residues. With V trimmed by 7 bases and J by 5 bases, 13 bases remained unmatched. Germline loops: CDR1 MDHEN, CDR2 SYDVKM. This chain's CDR3 is CASTAPTGVFHEQYF. The CDR3 region has the DNA TGTGCCAGCACCGCCCCGACAGGGGTCTTCCACGAGCAGTACTTC.

The rearrangement joins TRBV6-1 to TRBJ2-3; 7 bases agree with TRBD2. The trim removed 4 bases at V and 5 bases at J, leaving 12 bases unmatched. Germline V CDR1 and CDR2: MNHNS, SASEGT. The CDR3 is 16 residues long. As DNA, the CDR3 is TGTGCCAGCAGTGTGGCTAGCGGTCCGGGTCAAGATACGCAGTATTTT. Protein product: CASSVASGPGQDTQYF.

This clone occurred a few times. The chain couples TRBV5-1 to TRBJ2-5; no definite D call. Trimming removed 2 bases from V and 5 bases from J, with 16 bases in between. Looked up from germline, CDR1 is SGHRS and CDR2 is YFSETQ. The length of the CDR3 is 15 residues. DNA for the CDR3: TGCGCCAGCAGCTTTGGGTCTGTCGCCCTCGAGACCCAGTACTTC. Amino acids: CASSFGSVALETQYF.

The chain couples TRBV7-2 to TRBJ2-1, with a weak D call TRBD2 (6 bases). The V end was cut by 4 bases, the J end by 0 bases, with 10 bases between. The V gene's germline CDR1 is SGHTA and CDR2 FQGNSA. The CDR3 has 15 amino acids. The CDR3 here is CASSSRLGSYNEQFF. The CDR3 bases are TGTGCCAGCAGCTCCCGACTAGGCTCCTACAATGAGCAGTTCTTC.

This clone showed up just a few times. The J gene is TRBJ1-6, the V gene TRBV7-3; D is possibly TRBD1 (5 bases). The CDR3 sequence is 13 residues long. Trimming took 2 bases from V and 9 from J, leaving 8 bases between them. Germline CDR1 and CDR2: SGHTA and FQGTGA. The CDR3 spells CASSLLRGSPLHF. The CDR3 DNA reads as TGTGCCAGCAGCTTACTAAGGGGTTCACCCCTCCACTTT.

The chain couples TRBV9 to TRBJ2-5; D is unresolved. The germline CDR1 and CDR2 sequences are SGDLS and YYNGEE. This CDR3 comprises 16 residues. The V gene lost 9 bases and the J gene lost 0 bases, with 21 bases spanning the gap. CDR3 bases: TGTGCCACTCCGAAGTTCGGACGTCCGTACCAAGAGACCCAGTACTTC. Amino acids: CATPKFGRPYQETQYF.

This rearrangement joins TRBV5-1 to TRBJ2-3; 11 nucleotides line up with TRBD2. The J segment lost 6 bases and the V segment lost 3 bases, leaving 3 bases of the junction unmatched. Germline V gene data show CDR1 as SGHRS and CDR2 as YFSETQ. CDR3 length equals 14 residues. The CDR3 coding sequence is TGCGCCAGCAGCTCGAGACTAGCGGGGGATACGCAGTATTTT. Protein sequence: CASSSRLAGDTQYF.

The chain recombines TRBV10-3 with TRBJ1-1; 7 bases map to TRBD1. Trimming removed 6 bases from V and 7 bases from J; junction bases left unmatched: 5. Germline V gene sequence: CDR1 ENHRY, CDR2 SYGVKD. The CDR3 runs to 12 residues. CDR3 amino acids: CAISPTGDEAFF. CDR3 coding DNA: TGTGCCATCAGCCCCACAGGGGATGAAGCTTTCTTT.

The chain joins TRBV10-3 to TRBJ2-3; D is possibly TRBD1 (6 bases). The CDR3 sequence is 13 residues long. Trimming cost V 6 bases and J 2 bases, with 9 bases left between them. The germline gives CDR1 ENHRY, CDR2 SYGVKD. This CDR3 is CAIRGHHTDTQYF. DNA of the CDR3: TGTGCCATCAGGGGACATCACACAGATACGCAGTATTTT.

The chain joins TRBV27 to TRBJ2-7, with 9 positions matching TRBD1. With 5 bases clipped from V and 6 bases from J, the junction kept 5 bases outside the gene matches. Looked up from germline, CDR1 is MNHEY and CDR2 is SMNVEV (reference sequence). The CDR3 is 13 residues long. CDR3 sequence reads: CASSLPTGGEQYF. For the CDR3, the DNA is TGTGCCAGCAGTCTCCCGACAGGGGGCGAGCAGTACTTC.

A remark on this clone: One end of the junction does not line up with germline, which may come from a read error. The V and J genes are TRBV19 and TRBJ2-2; D is possibly TRBD2 (6 bases). CDR3 length: 15 amino acids. The germline V gene has CDR1 LNHDA and CDR2 SQIVND (reference sequence). The CDR3 DNA follows: TGTGCCTGTAGACCGGGACTTCTGAACACCGGGGAGCTGTTTTTT. This codes for CACRPGLLNTGELFF. Based on the CDR3 plus reference TRBV19 and TRBJ2-2, the full variable domain is DGGITQSPKYLFRKEGQNVTLSCEQNLNHDAMYWYRQDPGQGLRLIYYSQIVNDFQKGDIAEGYSVSREKKESFPLTVTSAQKNPTAFYLCACRPGLLNTGELFFGEGSRLTVL.

V is TRBV29-1 and J is TRBJ1-2; no reliable D call. From germline, CDR1 is SQVTM and CDR2 ANQGSEA. V lost 3 bases to trimming and J lost 3 bases, with 8 bases between them. The CDR3 sequence is 12 residues long. The CDR3 spells CSVENSYYGYTF. CDR3 nucleotide sequence: TGCAGCGTTGAGAACAGCTACTATGGCTACACCTTC.

V usage is TRBV7-2 and J usage is TRBJ2-5; a possible D gene is TRBD2 (5 bases). Trimming stripped 5 bases from V and 7 bases from J, with 14 bases between. The CDR3 extends over 13 amino acids. Germline V gene sequence: CDR1 SGHTA, CDR2 FQGNSA. The CDR3 DNA sequence: TGTGCCAGCAGCCATGAGGGCGCCTGGACCCAGTACTTC. Encoded protein: CASSHEGAWTQYF. The complete variable domain, with remaining parts taken from reference TRBV7-2 and TRBJ2-5, reads GAGVSQSPSNKVTEKGKDVELRCDPISGHTALYWYRQSLGQGLEFLIYFQGNSAPDKSGLPSDRFSAERTGGSVSTLTIQRTQQEDSAVYLCASSHEGAWTQYFGPGTRLLVL.

J is TRBJ1-2 and V is TRBV5-6; D gene unclear. V lost 4 bases to trimming and J lost 14 bases, with 15 bases between them. The CDR3 is 11 amino acids. Germline lookup yields CDR1 SGHDT and CDR2 YYEEEE. Here the CDR3 DNA reads TGTGCCAGCAGCCTTGATGGGCAAAAAACCTTC. Protein sequence: CASSLDGQKTF.